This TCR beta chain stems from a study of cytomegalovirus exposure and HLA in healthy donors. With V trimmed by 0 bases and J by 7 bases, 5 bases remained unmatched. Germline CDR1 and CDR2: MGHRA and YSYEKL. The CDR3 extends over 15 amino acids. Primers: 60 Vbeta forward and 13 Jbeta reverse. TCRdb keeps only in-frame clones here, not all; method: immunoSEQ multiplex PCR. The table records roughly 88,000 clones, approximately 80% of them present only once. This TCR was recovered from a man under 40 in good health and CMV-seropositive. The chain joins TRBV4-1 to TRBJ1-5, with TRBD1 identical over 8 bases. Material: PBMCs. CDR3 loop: CASSQDQGARQPQHF. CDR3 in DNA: TGCGCCAGCAGCCAAGATCAGGGGGCGAGGCAGCCCCAGCATTTT.